The clone carrying this TCR beta chain has at least ten counts. The record originates from a study of molecular identifiers for immune sequencing clone quantification. When naive CD8 T cells were sorted, they were gated as CD8+CD4-CCR7+CD45RA+. Trimming pared 2 bases from V and 0 bases from J, leaving 8 bases between. The CDR3 has 16 residues. Germline V lookup: CDR1 LGHNA, CDR2 YSLEER. TCRdb analysed the PCR reads with MiXCR anew, one entry per CDR3 protein. Among hundreds of thousands of distinct CDR3 sequences, roughly a fifth were seen once, and the ten largest hold under 0.95%. This TCR came from a human donor in good health. Some libraries in this study had Jurkat cell RNA spiked in. Sequenced: naive CD8+ T cells from blood, with Jurkat cell RNA spiked in. Regarding subset: FACS-sorted CD8+CD4-CCR7+CD45RA+ naive T cells. The chain couples TRBV4-3 to TRBJ1-6; D uncertain. The CDR3 loop reads CASSQLKSSYNSPLHF. DNA of the CDR3: TGCGCCAGCAGCCAACTGAAGAGCTCCTATAATTCACCCCTCCACTTT.